This T cell receptor (beta chain) was found in a study of human T cells and chemical hapten exposure. Turning to the study itself: For the roughly 24-week duration of the study, patients were given weekly doses of diphenylcyclopropenone on the scalp. General study results and limits: Counts of TCRs expanded at PT1 correlated positively with patch test score.

The CDR3 loop spans 13 amino acids. CDR1 is MNHEY and CDR2 is SMNVEV in the germline V gene (reference sequence). Trimming stripped 6 bases from V and 6 bases from J, with 13 bases between. In TCRdb, the RACE reads were re-called with MiXCR into one record per CDR3 protein. This sample yields around 44,000 distinct CDR3 sequences, of which under 5% are seen a single time; approximately 24% belongs to the top ten. Time point given: patch test 1, 2 weeks after DPC sensitization. The treatment was: therapeutic diphenylcyclopropenone sensitization with weekly scalp DPC. Whole blood, unfractionated, served as the material for total RNA extraction. This clonotype occurred many times. The antigen remains unidentified.

The source is a middle-aged man with alopecia areata. Some clones in this sample may be carry-over from other donors' samples. This chain uses TRBV27 with TRBJ2-3; either TRBD1 or TRBD2 may fit D (5 bases each). The starting material was whole blood, obtained in connection with sensitization to the hapten diphenylcyclopropenone (DPC). CDR3 sequence: CASRTRGPDTQYF. In DNA form, the CDR3 reads TGTGCCAGCAGGACACGGGGCCCGGATACGCAGTATTTT.